This T cell receptor beta chain was recorded in a study of T cells after yellow fever vaccination. General study findings and limits: The secondary response was weaker but peaked faster, day 5 versus 15.

The CDR3 sequence is 13 residues long. The V end lost 5 bases, the J end lost 8 bases, and 15 bases lay between the germline ends. CDR1 is SGHAT and CDR2 is FQNNGV in the germline V gene. A single record per CDR3 protein comes from TCRdb applying MiXCR to the 5' RACE reads. The sample records hundreds of thousands of distinct CDR3 sequences, roughly 22% being singletons. Details on this clonotype: Antigen unknown.

The sequenced sample was PBMCs, obtained approximately 22 days after the first yellow fever vaccination. V is TRBV11-2 and J is TRBJ1-2; tentative D call: TRBD1 (6 bases). The sequence derives from a man younger than 30 who received the YFV17D yellow fever vaccine. The CDR3 nucleotides read TGTGCCAGCAGCCTCGCGGGGGCCGGAGGCTACACCTTC. Translation gives CASSLAGAGGYTF.